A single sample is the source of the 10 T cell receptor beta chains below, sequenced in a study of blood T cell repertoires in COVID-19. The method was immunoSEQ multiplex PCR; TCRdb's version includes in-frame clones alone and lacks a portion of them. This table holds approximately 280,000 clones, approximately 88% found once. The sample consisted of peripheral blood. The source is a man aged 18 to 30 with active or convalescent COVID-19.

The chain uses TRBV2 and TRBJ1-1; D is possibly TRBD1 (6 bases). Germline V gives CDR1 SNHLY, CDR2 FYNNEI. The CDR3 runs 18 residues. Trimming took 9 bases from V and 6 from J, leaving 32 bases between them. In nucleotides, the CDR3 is TGTGCCAGTGATATAAGCCTCGAGAAAATACAGGGAGTCTCTGAAGCTTTCTTT. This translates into CASDISLEKIQGVSEAFF.

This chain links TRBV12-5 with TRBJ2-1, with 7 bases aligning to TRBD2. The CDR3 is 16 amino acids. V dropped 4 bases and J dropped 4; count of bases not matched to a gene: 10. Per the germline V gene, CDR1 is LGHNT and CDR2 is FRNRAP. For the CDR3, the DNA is TGTGCTAGTGGTTCTCCCCCAGCGGGGCGGTACAATGAGCAGTTCTTC. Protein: CASGSPPAGRYNEQFF.

CDR3 sequence reads: CAISEQGAATSEAFF. CDR3 DNA sequence: TGTGCCATCAGCGAACAGGGGGCAGCGACGTCTGAAGCTTTCTTT. The chain carries TRBV10-3 and TRBJ1-1, with TRBD1 identical over 9 bases. Germline V gene sequence: CDR1 ENHRY, CDR2 SYGVKD. CDR3 length equals 15 residues. V trimming: 6 bases; J trimming: 6 bases; junction bases outside the gene matches: 11.

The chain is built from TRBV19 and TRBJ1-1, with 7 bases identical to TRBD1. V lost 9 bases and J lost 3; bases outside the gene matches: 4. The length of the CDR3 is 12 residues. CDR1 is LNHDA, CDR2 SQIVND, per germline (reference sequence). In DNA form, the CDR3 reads TGTGCCAGCGGTACAGGGGACACTGAAGCTTTCTTT. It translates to CASGTGDTEAFF.

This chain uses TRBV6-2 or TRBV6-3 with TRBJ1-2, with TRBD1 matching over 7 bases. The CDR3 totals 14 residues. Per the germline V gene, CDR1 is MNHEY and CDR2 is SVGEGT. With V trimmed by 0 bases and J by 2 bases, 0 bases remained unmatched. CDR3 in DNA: TGTGCCAGCAGTTACTCAGGGGGCAACTATGGCTACACCTTC. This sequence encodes CASSYSGGNYGYTF.

In DNA, the CDR3 is TGTGCCAGCAGCTTAGGACTAGCGGGGGGGCTGGATGAGCAGTACTTC. As protein: CASSLGLAGGLDEQYF. The chain employs TRBV7-2 and TRBJ2-7; 14 bases fit TRBD2. V lost 1 base and J lost 7; bases outside the gene matches: 6. The CDR3 loop spans 16 amino acids. Germline V gene data show CDR1 as SGHTA and CDR2 as FQGNSA.

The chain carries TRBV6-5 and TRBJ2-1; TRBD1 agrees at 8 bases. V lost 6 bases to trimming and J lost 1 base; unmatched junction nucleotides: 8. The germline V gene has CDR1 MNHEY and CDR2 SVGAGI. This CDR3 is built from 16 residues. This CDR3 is CASSYGQGRSYNEQFF. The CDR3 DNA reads TGTGCCAGCAGCTACGGACAGGGAAGATCCTACAATGAGCAGTTCTTC.

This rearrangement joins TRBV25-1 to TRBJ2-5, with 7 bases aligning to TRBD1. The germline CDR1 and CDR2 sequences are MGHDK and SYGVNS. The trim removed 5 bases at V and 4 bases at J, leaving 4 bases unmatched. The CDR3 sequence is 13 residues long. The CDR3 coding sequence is TGTGCCAGCAGTCTGACAGGGTCAGAGACCCAGTACTTC. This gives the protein CASSLTGSETQYF.

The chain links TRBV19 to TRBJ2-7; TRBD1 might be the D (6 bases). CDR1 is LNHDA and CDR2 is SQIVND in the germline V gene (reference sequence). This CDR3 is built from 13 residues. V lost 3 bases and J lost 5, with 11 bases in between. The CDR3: CASSINRAHEQYF. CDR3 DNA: TGTGCCAGTAGTATTAACAGGGCCCACGAGCAGTACTTC.

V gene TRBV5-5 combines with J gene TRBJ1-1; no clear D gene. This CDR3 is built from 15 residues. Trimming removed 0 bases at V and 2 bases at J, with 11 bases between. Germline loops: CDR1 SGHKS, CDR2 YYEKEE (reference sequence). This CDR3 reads CASSLASGTNTEAFF. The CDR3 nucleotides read TGTGCCAGCAGCTTGGCCTCAGGTACTAACACTGAAGCTTTCTTT.